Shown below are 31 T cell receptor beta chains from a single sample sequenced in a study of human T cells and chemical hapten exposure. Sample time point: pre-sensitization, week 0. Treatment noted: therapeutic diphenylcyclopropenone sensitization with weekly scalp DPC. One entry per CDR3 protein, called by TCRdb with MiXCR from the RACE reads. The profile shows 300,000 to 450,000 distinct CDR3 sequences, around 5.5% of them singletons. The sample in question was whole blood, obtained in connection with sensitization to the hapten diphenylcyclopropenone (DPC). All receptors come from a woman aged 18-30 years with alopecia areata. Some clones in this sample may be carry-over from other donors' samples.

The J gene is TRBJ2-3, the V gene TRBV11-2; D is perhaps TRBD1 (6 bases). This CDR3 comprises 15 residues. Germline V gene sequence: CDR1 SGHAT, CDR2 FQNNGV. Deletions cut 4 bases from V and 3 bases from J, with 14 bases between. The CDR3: CASSSPQGLTDTQYF. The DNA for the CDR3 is TGTGCCAGCAGCTCCCCGCAGGGGCTTACAGATACGCAGTATTTT.

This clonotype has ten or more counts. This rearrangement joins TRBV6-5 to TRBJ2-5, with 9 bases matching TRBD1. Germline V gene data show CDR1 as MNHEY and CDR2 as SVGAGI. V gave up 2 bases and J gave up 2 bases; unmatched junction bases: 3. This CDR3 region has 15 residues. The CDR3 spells CASSYAGTGQETQYF. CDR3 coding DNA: TGTGCCAGCAGTTACGCCGGGACAGGGCAAGAGACCCAGTACTTC.

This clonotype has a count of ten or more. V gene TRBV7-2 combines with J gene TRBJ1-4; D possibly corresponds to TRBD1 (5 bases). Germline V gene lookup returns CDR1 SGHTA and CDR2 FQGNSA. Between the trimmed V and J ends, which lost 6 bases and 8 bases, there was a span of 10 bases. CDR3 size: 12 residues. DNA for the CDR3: TGTGCCAGCAGTTTAAGGGGCGAAAAACTGTTTTTT. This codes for CASSLRGEKLFF.

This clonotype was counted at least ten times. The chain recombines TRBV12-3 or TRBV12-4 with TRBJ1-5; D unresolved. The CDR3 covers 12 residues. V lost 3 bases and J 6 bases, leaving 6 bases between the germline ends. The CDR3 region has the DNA TGTGCCAGCAGTTTGGAGCGTCAGCCCCAGCATTTT. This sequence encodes CASSLERQPQHF.

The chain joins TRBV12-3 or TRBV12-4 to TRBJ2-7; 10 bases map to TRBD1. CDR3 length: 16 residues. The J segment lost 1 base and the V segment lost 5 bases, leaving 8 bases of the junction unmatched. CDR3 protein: CASSPNEGQGSYEQYF. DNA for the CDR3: TGTGCCAGCAGTCCGAACGAGGGACAGGGGTCCTACGAGCAGTACTTC.

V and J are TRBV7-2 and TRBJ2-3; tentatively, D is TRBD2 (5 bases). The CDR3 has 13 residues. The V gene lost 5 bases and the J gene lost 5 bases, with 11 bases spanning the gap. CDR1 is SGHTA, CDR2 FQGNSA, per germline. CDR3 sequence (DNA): TGTGCCAGCAGCCCCGGAGGTGAAGATACGCAGTATTTT. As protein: CASSPGGEDTQYF.

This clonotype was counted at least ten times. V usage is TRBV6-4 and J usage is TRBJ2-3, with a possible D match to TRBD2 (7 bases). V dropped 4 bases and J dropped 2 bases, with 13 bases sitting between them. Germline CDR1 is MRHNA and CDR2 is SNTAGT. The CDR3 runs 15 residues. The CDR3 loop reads CASSGEGGTTDTQYF. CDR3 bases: TGTGCCAGCAGTGGAGAGGGGGGGACCACAGATACGCAGTATTTT.

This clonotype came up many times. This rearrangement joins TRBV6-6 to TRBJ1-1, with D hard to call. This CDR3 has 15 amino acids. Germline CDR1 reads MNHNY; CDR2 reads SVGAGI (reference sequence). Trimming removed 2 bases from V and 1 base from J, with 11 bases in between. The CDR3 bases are TGTGCCAGCAGTTACATGTCGCCGGGGAACACTGAAGCTTTCTTT. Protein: CASSYMSPGNTEAFF.

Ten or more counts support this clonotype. CDR3 in DNA: TGTGCCAGCATCTCTAGCGGGGCCTCCTACGAGCAGTACTTC. It codes for CASISSGASYEQYF. V gene TRBV12-3 or TRBV12-4 combines with J gene TRBJ2-7; TRBD2 agrees at 9 bases. V shed 7 bases and J 0 bases; nucleotides not matched to a gene: 4. This CDR3 has 14 residues.

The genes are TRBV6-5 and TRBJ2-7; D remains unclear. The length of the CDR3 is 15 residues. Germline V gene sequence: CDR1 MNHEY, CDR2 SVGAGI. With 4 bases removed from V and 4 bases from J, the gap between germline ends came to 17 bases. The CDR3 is CASSSTTGTLYEQYF. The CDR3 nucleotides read TGTGCCAGCAGTTCCACGACTGGTACCCTTTACGAGCAGTACTTC.

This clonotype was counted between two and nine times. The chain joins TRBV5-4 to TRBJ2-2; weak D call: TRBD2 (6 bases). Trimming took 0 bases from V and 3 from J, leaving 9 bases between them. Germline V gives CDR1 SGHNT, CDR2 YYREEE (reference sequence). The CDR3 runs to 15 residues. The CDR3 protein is CASSLGGVDTGELFF. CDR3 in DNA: TGTGCCAGCAGCTTGGGCGGGGTCGACACCGGGGAGCTGTTTTTT.

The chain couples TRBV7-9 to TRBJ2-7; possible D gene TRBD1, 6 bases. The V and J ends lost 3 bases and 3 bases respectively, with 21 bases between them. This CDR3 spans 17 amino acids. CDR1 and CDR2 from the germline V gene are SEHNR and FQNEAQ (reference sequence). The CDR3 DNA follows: TGTGCCAGCAGCTTGCTAGTGGGTGGGGGCTCCAACTACGAGCAGTACTTC. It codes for CASSLLVGGGSNYEQYF.

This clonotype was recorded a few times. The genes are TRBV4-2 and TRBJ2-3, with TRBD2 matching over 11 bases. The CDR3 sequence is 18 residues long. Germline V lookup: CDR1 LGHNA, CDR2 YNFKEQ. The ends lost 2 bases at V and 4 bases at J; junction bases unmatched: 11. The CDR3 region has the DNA TGTGCCAGCAGCCAATATGTAGCGGGGGGGCCCAGCGCAGATACGCAGTATTTT. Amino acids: CASSQYVAGGPSADTQYF.

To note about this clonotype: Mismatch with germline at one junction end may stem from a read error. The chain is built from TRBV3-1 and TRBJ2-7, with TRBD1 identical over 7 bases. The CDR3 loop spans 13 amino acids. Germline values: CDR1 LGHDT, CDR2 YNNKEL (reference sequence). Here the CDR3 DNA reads TGTGCCAGCAGCCAAGAAGGGGGCTACGAGCAGAACTTC. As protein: CASSQEGGYEQNF.

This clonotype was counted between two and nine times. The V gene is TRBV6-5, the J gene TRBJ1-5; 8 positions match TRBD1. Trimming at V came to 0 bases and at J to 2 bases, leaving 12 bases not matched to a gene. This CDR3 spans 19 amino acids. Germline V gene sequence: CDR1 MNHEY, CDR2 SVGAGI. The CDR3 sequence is CASSYSIGQGAGGNQPQHF. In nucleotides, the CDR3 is TGTGCCAGCAGTTACTCGATCGGGCAGGGGGCCGGTGGCAATCAGCCCCAGCATTTT.

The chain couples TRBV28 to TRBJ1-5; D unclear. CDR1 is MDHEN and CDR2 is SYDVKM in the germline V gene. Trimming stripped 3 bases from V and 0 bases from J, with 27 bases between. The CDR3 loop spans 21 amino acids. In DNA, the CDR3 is TGTGCCAGCAGTTTTCTAGTTACGGAGGATTTAGTTCCCTTTAGCAATCAGCCCCAGCATTTT. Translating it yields CASSFLVTEDLVPFSNQPQHF.

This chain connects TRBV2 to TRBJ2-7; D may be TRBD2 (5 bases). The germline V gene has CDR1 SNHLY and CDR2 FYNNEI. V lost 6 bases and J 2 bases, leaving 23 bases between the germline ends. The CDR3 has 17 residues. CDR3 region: CASSPEHATSPPYEQYF. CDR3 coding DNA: TGTGCCAGCAGCCCCGAACATGCAACTAGTCCCCCCTACGAGCAGTACTTC.

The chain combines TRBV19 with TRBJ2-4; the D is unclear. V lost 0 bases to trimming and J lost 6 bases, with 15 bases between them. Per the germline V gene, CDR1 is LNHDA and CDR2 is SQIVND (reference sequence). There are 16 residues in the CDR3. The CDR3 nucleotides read TGTGCCAGTAGTATAGAGAACCCTATGATTGGAAACATTCAGTACTTC. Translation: CASSIENPMIGNIQYF.

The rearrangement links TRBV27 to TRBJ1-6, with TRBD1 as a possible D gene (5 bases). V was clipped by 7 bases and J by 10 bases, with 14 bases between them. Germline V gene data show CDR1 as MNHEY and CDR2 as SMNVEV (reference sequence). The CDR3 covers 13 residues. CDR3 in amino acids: CASTEGLGSPLHF. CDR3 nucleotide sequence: TGTGCCAGCACCGAGGGGCTGGGATCACCCCTCCACTTT.

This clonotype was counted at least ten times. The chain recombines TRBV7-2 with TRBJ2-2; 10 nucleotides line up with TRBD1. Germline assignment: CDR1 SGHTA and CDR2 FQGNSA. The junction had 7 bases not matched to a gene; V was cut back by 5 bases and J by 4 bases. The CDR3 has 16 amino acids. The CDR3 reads CASSLRQGAGTGELFF. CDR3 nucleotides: TGTGCCAGCAGCCTCAGACAGGGGGCGGGCACCGGGGAGCTGTTTTTT.

The CDR3 sequence is CASSGTDMNTEAFF. In DNA form, the CDR3 reads TGTGCCAGCAGCGGGACAGACATGAACACTGAAGCTTTCTTT. This chain connects TRBV27 to TRBJ1-1, with 7 bases identical to TRBD1. Unmatched junction bases numbered 4, after V lost 6 bases and J lost 0 bases. Germline V gene data show CDR1 as MNHEY and CDR2 as SMNVEV (reference sequence). The length of the CDR3 is 14 residues.

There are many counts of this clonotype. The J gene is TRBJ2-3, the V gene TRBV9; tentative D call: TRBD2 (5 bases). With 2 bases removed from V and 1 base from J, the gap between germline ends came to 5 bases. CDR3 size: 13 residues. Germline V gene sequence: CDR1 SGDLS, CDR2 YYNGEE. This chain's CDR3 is CASSVGGTDTQYF. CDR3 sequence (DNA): TGTGCCAGCAGCGTCGGGGGCACAGATACGCAGTATTTT.

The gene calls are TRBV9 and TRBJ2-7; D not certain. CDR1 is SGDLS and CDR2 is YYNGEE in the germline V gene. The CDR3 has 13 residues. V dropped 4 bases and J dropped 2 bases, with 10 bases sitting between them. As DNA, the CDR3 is TGTGCCAGCAGCCTCACAGAGGCCTACGAGCAGTACTTC. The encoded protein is CASSLTEAYEQYF.

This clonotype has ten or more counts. The CDR3 DNA follows: TGTGCCAGCAGCTCACGACTAGCGGGGGAGACCCAGTACTTC. This encodes CASSSRLAGETQYF. V is TRBV14 and J is TRBJ2-5; 11 bases line up with TRBD2. V shed 5 bases, J shed 5 bases, and the junction held 4 bases outside the gene matches. CDR1 is SGHDN, CDR2 FVKESK, per germline. The length of the CDR3 is 14 residues.

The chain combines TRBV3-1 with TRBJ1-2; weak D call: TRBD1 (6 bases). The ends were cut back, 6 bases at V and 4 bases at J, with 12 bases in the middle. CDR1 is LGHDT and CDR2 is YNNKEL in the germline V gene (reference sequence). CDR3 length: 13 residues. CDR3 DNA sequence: TGTGCCAGCAGTTATCAACAGGGCTATGGCTACACCTTC. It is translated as CASSYQQGYGYTF.

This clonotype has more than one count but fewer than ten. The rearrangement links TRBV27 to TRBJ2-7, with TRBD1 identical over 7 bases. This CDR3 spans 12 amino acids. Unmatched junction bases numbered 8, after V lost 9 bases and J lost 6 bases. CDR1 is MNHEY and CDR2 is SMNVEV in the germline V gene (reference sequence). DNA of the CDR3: TGTGCCAGTACAGGGGAATTCGGCGAGCAGTACTTC. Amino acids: CASTGEFGEQYF.

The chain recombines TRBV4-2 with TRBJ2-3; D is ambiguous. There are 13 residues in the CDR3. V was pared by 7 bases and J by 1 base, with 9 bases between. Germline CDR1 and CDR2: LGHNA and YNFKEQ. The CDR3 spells CASNPVGTDTQYF. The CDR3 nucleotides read TGTGCCAGCAACCCTGTGGGCACAGATACGCAGTATTTT.

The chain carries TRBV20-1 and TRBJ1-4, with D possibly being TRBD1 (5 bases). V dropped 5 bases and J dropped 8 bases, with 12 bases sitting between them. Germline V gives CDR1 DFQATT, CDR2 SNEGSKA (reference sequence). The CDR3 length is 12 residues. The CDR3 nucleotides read TGCAGTGCTGGGGGGGATGGCGAAAAACTGTTTTTT. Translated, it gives CSAGGDGEKLFF.

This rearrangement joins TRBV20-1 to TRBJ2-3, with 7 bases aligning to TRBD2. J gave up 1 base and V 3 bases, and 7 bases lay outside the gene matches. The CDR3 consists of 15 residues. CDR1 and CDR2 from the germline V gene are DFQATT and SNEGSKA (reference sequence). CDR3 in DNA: TGCAGTGCTAGGGGTCTTGCGGGGGGCACAGATACGCAGTATTTT. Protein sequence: CSARGLAGGTDTQYF.

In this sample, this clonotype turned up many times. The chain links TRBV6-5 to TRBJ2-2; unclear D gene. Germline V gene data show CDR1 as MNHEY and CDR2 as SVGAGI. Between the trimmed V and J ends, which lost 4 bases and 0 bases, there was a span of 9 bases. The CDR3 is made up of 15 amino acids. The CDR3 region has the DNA TGTGCCAGCAGTTTCTTAGGGACGAACACCGGGGAGCTGTTTTTT. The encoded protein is CASSFLGTNTGELFF.

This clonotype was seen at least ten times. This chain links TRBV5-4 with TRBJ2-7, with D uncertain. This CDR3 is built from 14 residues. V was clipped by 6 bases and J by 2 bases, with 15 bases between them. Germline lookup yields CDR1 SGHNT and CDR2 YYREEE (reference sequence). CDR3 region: CASTSGFSPYEQYF. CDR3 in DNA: TGTGCCAGCACCTCCGGGTTCTCTCCCTACGAGCAGTACTTC. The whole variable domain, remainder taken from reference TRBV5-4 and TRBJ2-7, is ETGVTQSPTHLIKTRGQQVTLRCSSQSGHNTVSWYQQALGQGPQFIFQYYREEENGRGNFPPRFSGLQFPNYSSELNVNALELDDSALYLCASTSGFSPYEQYFGPGTRLTVT.